The clone carrying this T cell receptor (beta chain) was observed many times. Each CDR3 protein is one row after TCRdb ran MiXCR on the 5' RACE reads. This sample yields tens of thousands of distinct CDR3 sequences, of which 5% to 7% are seen a single time; roughly 8.1% belongs to the top ten. This entry is derived from a study of early T cells in non-severe SARS-CoV-2 infection. Germline values: CDR1 SGHAT, CDR2 FQNNGV. CDR3 size: 17 residues. V was clipped by 5 bases and J by 5 bases; unmatched bases: 13. The chain has TRBV11-2 and TRBJ2-1; 9 nucleotides align to TRBD2. Sequencing input: whole blood. This sequence originates from an adult who was a healthcare worker with PCR-confirmed SARS-CoV-2 infection or an uninfected control (not recorded which). CDR3 in DNA: TGTGCCAGCAGCCCCCGGTGGAGCGGGAGGATCCACAATGAGCAGTTCTTC. This translates into CASSPRWSGRIHNEQFF.